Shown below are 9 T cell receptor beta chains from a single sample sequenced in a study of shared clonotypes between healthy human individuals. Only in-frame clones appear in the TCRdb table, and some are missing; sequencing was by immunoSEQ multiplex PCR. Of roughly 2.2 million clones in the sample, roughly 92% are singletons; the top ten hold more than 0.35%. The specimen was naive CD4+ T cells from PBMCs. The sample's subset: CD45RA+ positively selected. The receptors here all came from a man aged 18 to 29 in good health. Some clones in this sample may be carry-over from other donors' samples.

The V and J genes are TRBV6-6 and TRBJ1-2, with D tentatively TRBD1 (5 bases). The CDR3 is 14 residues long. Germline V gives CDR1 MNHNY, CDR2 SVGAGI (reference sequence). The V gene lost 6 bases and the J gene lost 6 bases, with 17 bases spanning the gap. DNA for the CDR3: TGTGCCAGCAGCCTTCGACAGCCCTATAATGGCTACACCTTC. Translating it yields CASSLRQPYNGYTF.

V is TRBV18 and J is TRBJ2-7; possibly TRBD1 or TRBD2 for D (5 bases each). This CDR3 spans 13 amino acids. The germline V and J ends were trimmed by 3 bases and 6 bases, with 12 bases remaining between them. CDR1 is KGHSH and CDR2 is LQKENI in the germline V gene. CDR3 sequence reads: CASSPGPEGEQYF. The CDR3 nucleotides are TGTGCCAGCTCACCGGGACCCGAGGGCGAGCAGTACTTC. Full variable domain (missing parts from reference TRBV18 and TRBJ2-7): NAGVMQNPRHLVRRRGQEARLRCSPMKGHSHVYWYRQLPEEGLKFMVYLQKENIIDESGMPKERFSAEFPKEGPSILRIQQVVRGDSAAYFCASSPGPEGEQYFGPGTRLTVT.

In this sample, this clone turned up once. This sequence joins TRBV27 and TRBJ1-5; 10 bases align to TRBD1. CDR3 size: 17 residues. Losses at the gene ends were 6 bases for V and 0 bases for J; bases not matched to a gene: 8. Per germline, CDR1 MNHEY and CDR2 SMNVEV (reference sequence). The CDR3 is CASSSDRGGSSNQPQHF. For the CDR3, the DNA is TGTGCCAGCAGCTCGGACAGGGGGGGAAGTAGCAATCAGCCCCAGCATTTT.

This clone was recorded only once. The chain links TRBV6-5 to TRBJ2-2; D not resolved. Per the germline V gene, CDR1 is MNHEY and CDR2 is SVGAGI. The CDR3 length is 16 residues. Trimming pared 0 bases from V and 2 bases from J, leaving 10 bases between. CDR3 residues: CASSYSLSTNTGELFF. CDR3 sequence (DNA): TGTGCCAGCAGTTACTCGTTAAGTACAAACACCGGGGAGCTGTTTTTT.

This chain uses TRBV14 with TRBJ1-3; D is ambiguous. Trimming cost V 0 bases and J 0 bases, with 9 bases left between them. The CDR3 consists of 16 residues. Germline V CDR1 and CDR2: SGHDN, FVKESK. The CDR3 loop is CASSQDGVNSGNTIYF. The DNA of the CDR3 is TGTGCCAGCAGCCAAGATGGGGTCAACTCTGGAAACACCATATATTTT.

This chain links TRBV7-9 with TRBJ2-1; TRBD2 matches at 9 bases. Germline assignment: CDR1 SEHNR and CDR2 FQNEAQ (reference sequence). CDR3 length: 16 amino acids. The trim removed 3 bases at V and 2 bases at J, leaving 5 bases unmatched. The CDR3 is CASSLTSGPAYNEQFF. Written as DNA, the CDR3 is TGTGCCAGCAGCTTGACTAGCGGTCCCGCCTACAATGAGCAGTTCTTC.

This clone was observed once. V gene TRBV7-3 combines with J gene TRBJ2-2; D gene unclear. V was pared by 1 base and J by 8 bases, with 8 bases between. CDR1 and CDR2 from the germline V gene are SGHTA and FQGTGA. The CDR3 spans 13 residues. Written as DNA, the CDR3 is TGTGCCAGCAGCTTAAGCCTGAAAGGGGAGCTGTTTTTT. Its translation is CASSLSLKGELFF.

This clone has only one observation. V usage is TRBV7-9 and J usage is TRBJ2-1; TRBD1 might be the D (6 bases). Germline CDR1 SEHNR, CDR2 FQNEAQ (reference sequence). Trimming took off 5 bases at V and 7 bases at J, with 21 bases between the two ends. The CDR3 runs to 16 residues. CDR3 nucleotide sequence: TGTGCCAGCAGCCGGGGCTTGGGGGCATCAGAGAATGAGCAGTTCTTC. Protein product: CASSRGLGASENEQFF.

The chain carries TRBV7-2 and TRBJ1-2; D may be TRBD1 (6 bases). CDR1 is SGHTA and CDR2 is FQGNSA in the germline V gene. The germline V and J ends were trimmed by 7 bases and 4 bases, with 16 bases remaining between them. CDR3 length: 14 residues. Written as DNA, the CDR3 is TGTACCAGCACATCCAGGGGAGACGCCTATGGCTACACCTTC. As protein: CTSTSRGDAYGYTF. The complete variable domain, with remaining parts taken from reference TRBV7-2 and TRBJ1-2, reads GAGVSQSPSNKVTEKGKDVELRCDPISGHTALYWYRQSLGQGLEFLIYFQGNSAPDKSGLPSDRFSAERTGGSVSTLTIQRTQQEDSAVYLCTSTSRGDAYGYTFGSGTRLTVV.